The 20 T cell receptor beta chains below come from one sample, sequenced in a study of blood T cell repertoires in COVID-19 (dated by TCRdb to about 2020). Library method: the immunoSEQ multiplex PCR assay. The table was pulled from immuneACCESS by TCRdb, which kept in-frame rearrangements only. Such tables lose some clones; where checked, under half of the loss comes from unresolved V genes, and the rest has no known cause. Here the sample has over 400,000 clones; less than 90% occur a single time. The top ten clones comprise around 8% of the sample. Material: PBMCs or T cells enriched from blood (not recorded which). These receptors originate from a woman aged 55-70 years who had recovered from COVID-19.

The chain joins TRBV5-1 to TRBJ2-6; 12 bases agree with TRBD1. Trimming took 1 base from V and 1 from J; bases not matched to a gene: 9. Germline V gene data show CDR1 as SGHRS and CDR2 as YFSETQ. CDR3 length: 20 amino acids. This chain's CDR3 is CASSLTIPGQGASGANVLTF. For the CDR3, the DNA is TGCGCCAGCAGCTTGACCATACCGGGACAGGGGGCGTCTGGGGCCAACGTCCTGACTTTC.

The J gene is TRBJ2-1, the V gene TRBV6-2 or TRBV6-3, with D hard to call. Trimming took 1 base from V and 0 from J, leaving 7 bases between them. The germline V gene has CDR1 MNHEY and CDR2 SVGEGT. This CDR3 is 15 amino acids long. The CDR3 sequence is CASSYWADSYNEQFF. The CDR3 DNA reads as TGTGCCAGCAGTTACTGGGCCGACTCCTACAATGAGCAGTTCTTC.

This clone was detected only a few times. The chain carries TRBV7-6 and TRBJ1-1, with 10 bases lining up with TRBD1. This CDR3 comprises 15 residues. The germline V gene has CDR1 SGHVS and CDR2 FNYEAQ. The J segment lost 4 bases and the V segment lost 2 bases, leaving 4 bases of the junction unmatched. This chain's CDR3 is CASSLTGQGSTEAFF. CDR3 in DNA: TGTGCCAGCAGCTTAACGGGACAGGGGAGCACTGAAGCTTTCTTT.

The J gene is TRBJ2-3, the V gene TRBV11-3; 11 positions match TRBD2. This CDR3 has 18 amino acids. J was trimmed by 2 bases and V by 1 base; bases with no gene match: 8. Germline V gene data show CDR1 as SGHNT and CDR2 as YENEEA. CDR3 DNA sequence: TGTGCCAGCAGCTTAGGACTAGCGGGGCCCCGGCCCACAGATACGCAGTATTTT. Translation gives CASSLGLAGPRPTDTQYF.

V is TRBV6-1 and J is TRBJ1-5; tentatively, D is TRBD1 (5 bases). The V end was cut by 2 bases, the J end by 7 bases, with 18 bases between. This CDR3 comprises 16 residues. CDR1 and CDR2 (germline): MNHNS, SASEGT. CDR3 sequence (DNA): TGTGCCAGCAGTGAACAGACAGCTAGTAGTAGCCAGCCCCAGCATTTT. Protein sequence: CASSEQTASSSQPQHF.

The genes are TRBV6-4 and TRBJ2-3, with 14 bases aligning to TRBD2. The CDR3 extends over 16 amino acids. The junction had 0 bases not matched to a gene; V was cut back by 0 bases and J by 4 bases. The germline CDR1 and CDR2 sequences are MRHNA and SNTAGT. This CDR3 reads CASSDSTSGGADTQYF. The CDR3 region has the DNA TGTGCCAGCAGTGACTCGACTAGCGGGGGGGCAGATACGCAGTATTTT.

This clone was detected a few times. This chain uses TRBV6-1 with TRBJ1-4; 10 bases fit TRBD1. This CDR3 is built from 16 residues. After removal of 1 base from V and 5 bases from J, the junction contained 4 bases not matched to a gene. CDR1 and CDR2 (germline): MNHNS, SASEGT. CDR3 residues: CASSEEPGQGNEKLFF. The CDR3, as DNA: TGTGCCAGCAGTGAAGAGCCGGGACAGGGGAATGAAAAACTGTTTTTT.

The CDR3 protein is CAISDLTDTQYF. CDR3 nucleotides: TGTGCCATCAGTGATCTTACAGATACGCAGTATTTT. J is TRBJ2-3 and V is TRBV10-3; D gene uncertain. CDR1 and CDR2 from the germline V gene are ENHRY and SYGVKD. The ends were cut back, 3 bases at V and 3 bases at J, with 4 bases in the middle. The CDR3 loop spans 12 amino acids.

The chain combines TRBV24-1 with TRBJ1-5; D is undetermined. V lost 6 bases, J lost 4 bases, and 12 bases lay in between. Germline V gene lookup returns CDR1 KGHDR and CDR2 SFDVKD. The CDR3 is made up of 14 amino acids. The CDR3 nucleotides read TGTGCCACCAGTAACAGTTTTTCAAATCAGCCCCAGCATTTT. As protein: CATSNSFSNQPQHF.

This chain's CDR3 is CASSGRGLNYGYTF. CDR3 in DNA: TGTGCCAGCAGCGGCAGGGGGCTGAACTATGGCTACACCTTC. The chain combines TRBV5-8 with TRBJ1-2; 8 bases match TRBD1. In germline, CDR1 is SGHTS, CDR2 YDEGEE. This CDR3 is 14 amino acids long. The V gene end was trimmed by 4 bases and the J gene end by 2 bases; junction bases not matched to a gene: 4.

The chain carries TRBV24-1 and TRBJ2-5, with TRBD1 as a possible D gene (6 bases). The V and J ends lost 3 bases and 4 bases respectively, with 11 bases between them. The CDR3 contains 14 residues. The germline V gene encodes CDR1 KGHDR and CDR2 SFDVKD. As DNA, the CDR3 is TGTGCCACCAGTGATACAGGGAGAGGAGAGACCCAGTACTTC. It encodes CATSDTGRGETQYF.

This clone was counted once. The V and J genes are TRBV7-2 and TRBJ1-2, with 9 bases identical to TRBD1. The CDR3 has 15 amino acids. V lost 5 bases and J lost 6; bases outside the gene matches: 10. In germline, CDR1 is SGHTA, CDR2 FQGNSA. CDR3 loop: CASSQTGGLDNGYTF. For the CDR3, the DNA is TGTGCCAGCAGCCAGACAGGGGGGTTGGATAATGGCTACACCTTC.

This clone occurred a few times. CDR3 sequence reads: CASSPPGRGALSDTQYF. The DNA of the CDR3 is TGTGCCAGCTCACCACCGGGGCGGGGGGCCCTCTCAGATACGCAGTATTTT. The genes are TRBV18 and TRBJ2-3; TRBD2 matches at 8 bases. V was pared by 0 bases and J by 4 bases, with 9 bases of the junction left unmatched. The CDR3 is 17 residues long. CDR1 is KGHSH, CDR2 LQKENI, per germline.

This clone has more than one count but fewer than ten. The chain has TRBV3-1 (or the pseudogene TRBV3-2) and TRBJ1-3; the match to TRBD1 covers 9 bases. Per the germline V gene, CDR1 is LGHDT and CDR2 is YNNKEL (reference sequence). The V segment lost 3 bases and the J segment 8 bases; nucleotides outside the gene matches: 5. The CDR3 contains 14 residues. This CDR3 reads CASSHDRGSDTIYF. The CDR3 bases are TGTGCCAGCAGCCACGACAGGGGGTCAGACACCATATATTTT.

This chain links TRBV24-1 with TRBJ2-7, with D possibly being TRBD2 (6 bases). The CDR3 sequence is 13 residues long. V shed 4 bases and J shed 7 bases, with 13 bases lying between them. The germline V gene has CDR1 KGHDR and CDR2 SFDVKD. CDR3 in amino acids: CATSDPVRGEQYF. The CDR3 coding sequence is TGTGCCACCAGTGACCCCGTACGGGGGGAGCAGTACTTC.

The J gene is TRBJ2-5, the V gene TRBV14; 8 bases are shared with TRBD1. The junction had 7 bases not matched to a gene; V was cut back by 0 bases and J by 4 bases. Looked up from germline, CDR1 is SGHDN and CDR2 is FVKESK. This CDR3 contains 16 residues. CDR3 sequence: CASSQDSGTGTETQYF. CDR3 DNA: TGTGCCAGCAGCCAAGATTCCGGGACAGGTACAGAGACCCAGTACTTC.

This clone was detected only once. This chain uses TRBV30 with TRBJ1-2, with 11 bases lining up with TRBD1. The germline gives CDR1 GTSNPN, CDR2 SVGIG (reference sequence). V gave up 0 bases and J gave up 4 bases; unmatched junction bases: 4. This CDR3 is 15 amino acids long. CDR3 in amino acids: CAWSVGGTGGYGYTF. The CDR3, as DNA: TGTGCCTGGAGTGTTGGGGGGACAGGGGGCTATGGCTACACCTTC. The complete variable domain, with remaining parts taken from reference TRBV30 and TRBJ1-2, reads SQTIHQWPATLVQPVGSPLSLECTVEGTSNPNLYWYRQAAGRGLQLLFYSVGIGQISSEVPQNLSASRPQDRQFILSSKKLLLSDSGFYLCAWSVGGTGGYGYTFGSGTRLTVV.

The chain employs TRBV5-5 and TRBJ1-3, with D perhaps matching TRBD1 (6 bases). The CDR3 loop spans 16 amino acids. The germline gives CDR1 SGHKS, CDR2 YYEKEE (reference sequence). Deletions cut 4 bases from V and 2 bases from J, with 16 bases between. The chain's CDR3 is CASSRQTGQAGNTIYF. In nucleotides, the CDR3 is TGTGCCAGCAGCCGACAGACAGGTCAGGCTGGAAACACCATATATTTT.

The CDR3 region has the DNA TGTGCCACCAGCGGTGAGCCAGGGGGCCCTTCTCCTTATGGCTACACCTTC. This encodes CATSGEPGGPSPYGYTF. The gene calls are TRBV15 and TRBJ1-2; 8 nucleotides match TRBD1. Losses at the gene ends were 5 bases for V and 5 bases for J; bases not matched to a gene: 16. The CDR3 is made up of 17 amino acids. The germline gives CDR1 LNHNV, CDR2 YYDKDF (reference sequence).

The rearrangement joins TRBV29-1 to TRBJ1-2, with 7 nucleotides matching TRBD1. There are 14 residues in the CDR3. Germline CDR1 SQVTM, CDR2 ANQGSEA. The V gene end was trimmed by 4 bases and the J gene end by 7 bases; junction bases not matched to a gene: 12. The DNA for the CDR3 is TGCAGCGTTGTGTCTGGGTCAGGGGGTAGTGGCTACACCTTC. Protein: CSVVSGSGGSGYTF.